Each of the 24 T cell receptor beta chains below was sequenced from the same sample in a study of graft-versus-host responses after intestinal transplantation. The repertoire was sequenced with immunoSEQ multiplex PCR; TCRdb's copy has only in-frame clones and lacks some. Of approximately 70,000 clones in the sample, about nine tenths were seen once. The sequencing here drew on bone marrow, taken 734 days after intestinal transplantation. These receptors all come from a human patient who received an intestinal transplant, so some T cells may come from the graft donor.

This clone appeared a few times. CDR3 sequence reads: CASSLGDRVGEQFF. DNA for the CDR3: TGTGCCAGCAGCTTGGGAGACAGGGTCGGTGAGCAGTTCTTC. The chain has TRBV13 and TRBJ2-1, with 7 bases aligning to TRBD1. The V and J ends lost 3 bases and 9 bases, in that order; junction bases with no gene match: 8. Germline V gene data show CDR1 as PRHDT and CDR2 as FYEKMQ (reference sequence). The CDR3 has 14 residues.

The rearrangement joins TRBV9 to TRBJ1-3, with 9 bases lining up with TRBD1. V lost 4 bases, J lost 1 base, and 6 bases stayed unmatched. Germline V gives CDR1 SGDLS, CDR2 YYNGEE. The CDR3 covers 16 residues. CDR3: CASSPGQGGSGNTIYF. CDR3 sequence (DNA): TGTGCCAGCAGCCCGGGACAGGGAGGTTCTGGAAACACCATATATTTT. Using reference TRBV9 and TRBJ1-3 for the parts outside the CDR3, the full variable domain is DSGVTQTPKHLITATGQRVTLRCSPRSGDLSVYWYQQSLDQGLQFLIQYYNGEERAKGNILERFSAQQFPDLHSELNLSSLELGDSALYFCASSPGQGGSGNTIYFGEGSWLTVV.

The genes are TRBV7-9 and TRBJ1-1; D is undetermined. Between the trimmed V and J ends, which lost 4 bases and 0 bases, there was a span of 9 bases. The CDR3 totals 14 residues. The germline V gene has CDR1 SEHNR and CDR2 FQNEAQ (reference sequence). CDR3 region: CASSSPQLNTEAFF. The CDR3 DNA is TGTGCCAGCAGCTCCCCACAGCTGAACACTGAAGCTTTCTTT.

V and J are TRBV6-5 and TRBJ1-3; D might be TRBD1 (6 bases). CDR1 is MNHEY, CDR2 SVGAGI, per germline. Trimming stripped 4 bases from V and 5 bases from J, with 9 bases between. CDR3 size: 13 residues. CDR3 DNA sequence: TGTGCCAGCAGTTGGGGGCCCAGAAACACCATATATTTT. The encoded protein is CASSWGPRNTIYF.

This rearrangement joins TRBV5-4 to TRBJ2-7; TRBD1 matches at 9 bases. This CDR3 comprises 15 residues. The germline V gene has CDR1 SGHNT and CDR2 YYREEE (reference sequence). The V and J ends lost 1 base and 4 bases, in that order; junction bases with no gene match: 6. The DNA for the CDR3 is TGTGCCAGCAGCTTGCCTGGGACAGGGCCTTACGAGCAGTACTTC. It encodes CASSLPGTGPYEQYF.

V and J are TRBV27 and TRBJ2-1; 8 bases are a match to TRBD2. Germline V gene sequence: CDR1 MNHEY, CDR2 SMNVEV (reference sequence). V lost 0 bases to trimming and J lost 3 bases; unmatched junction nucleotides: 7. This CDR3 has 17 amino acids. The CDR3 coding sequence is TGTGCCAGCAGTTTATCCCCGGGACTAGAAATCTACAATGAGCAGTTCTTC. Its translation: CASSLSPGLEIYNEQFF.

The chain combines TRBV6-5 with TRBJ2-1, with TRBD2 as a possible D gene (5 bases). Germline V CDR1 and CDR2: MNHEY, SVGAGI. This CDR3 contains 15 residues. With 7 bases removed from V and 0 bases from J, the gap between germline ends came to 13 bases. CDR3 DNA sequence: TGTGCCAGCACTGCAGGACTGAGCTCCTACAATGAGCAGTTCTTC. Encoded protein: CASTAGLSSYNEQFF.

The V gene is TRBV9, the J gene TRBJ2-7; TRBD1 agrees at 8 bases. This CDR3 is 14 amino acids long. V lost 5 bases to trimming and J lost 6 bases; unmatched junction nucleotides: 10. Germline V lookup: CDR1 SGDLS, CDR2 YYNGEE. The CDR3 region is CASSPTSQGGEQYF. The CDR3 coding sequence is TGTGCCAGCAGTCCAACGTCACAGGGGGGCGAGCAGTACTTC.

This chain joins TRBV19 and TRBJ1-3; 7 nucleotides line up with TRBD1. V was clipped by 3 bases and J by 2 bases; unmatched bases: 7. The CDR3 is 16 residues long. Germline V gives CDR1 LNHDA, CDR2 SQIVND (reference sequence). CDR3 sequence: CASSIYEGAPGNTIYF. The CDR3 nucleotides read TGTGCCAGTAGTATTTACGAGGGGGCGCCTGGAAACACCATATATTTT.

V usage is TRBV11-2 and J usage is TRBJ2-4; TRBD2 agrees at 11 bases. The CDR3 consists of 18 residues. Germline CDR1 and CDR2: SGHAT and FQNNGV. V gave up 5 bases and J gave up 6 bases; unmatched junction bases: 15. CDR3 in amino acids: CASSRLAGPSRGTNIQYF. The CDR3, as DNA: TGTGCCAGCAGCAGACTAGCGGGACCGTCGAGGGGGACAAACATTCAGTACTTC.

V and J are TRBV6-5 and TRBJ1-6; 7 bases line up with TRBD1. The CDR3 sequence is 14 residues long. Germline-derived CDR1 and CDR2 are MNHEY and SVGAGI. V lost 0 bases, J lost 14 bases, and 7 bases stayed unmatched. CDR3 in amino acids: CASSYSMEQGTLHF. In DNA form, the CDR3 reads TGTGCCAGCAGTTACTCGATGGAACAGGGGACCCTCCACTTT.

V usage is TRBV19 and J usage is TRBJ1-2; 11 bases are a match to TRBD1. In germline, CDR1 is LNHDA, CDR2 SQIVND (reference sequence). The V gene end was trimmed by 6 bases and the J gene end by 2 bases; junction bases not matched to a gene: 11. This CDR3 has 17 amino acids. CDR3 nucleotides: TGTGCCAGTAGACTCATAGGACAGGGGGCTTCGAACTATGGCTACACCTTC. As protein: CASRLIGQGASNYGYTF. Variable domain in full (rest from reference TRBV19 and TRBJ1-2): DGGITQSPKYLFRKEGQNVTLSCEQNLNHDAMYWYRQDPGQGLRLIYYSQIVNDFQKGDIAEGYSVSREKKESFPLTVTSAQKNPTAFYLCASRLIGQGASNYGYTFGSGTRLTVV.

The chain recombines TRBV30 with TRBJ2-1; 8 bases align to TRBD2. Unmatched junction bases numbered 9, after V lost 2 bases and J lost 6 bases. Germline V gives CDR1 GTSNPN, CDR2 SVGIG (reference sequence). The CDR3 covers 15 residues. This chain's CDR3 is CAWSYGRAGGNEQFF. The CDR3 DNA follows: TGTGCCTGGAGTTACGGGAGGGCCGGGGGCAATGAGCAGTTCTTC.

In DNA form, the CDR3 reads TGTGCCAGCAGCTTGGACAGCCCCCCTAGCACAGATACGCAGTATTTT. It codes for CASSLDSPPSTDTQYF. The genes are TRBV7-6 and TRBJ2-3; possibly TRBD1 for D (6 bases). The V and J ends lost 3 bases and 0 bases respectively, with 13 bases between them. The V gene's germline CDR1 is SGHVS and CDR2 FNYEAQ. The CDR3 is 16 amino acids.

The V gene is TRBV6-5, the J gene TRBJ1-6, with D hard to call. The CDR3 has 15 residues. V lost 0 bases, J lost 7 bases, and 10 bases lay in between. CDR1 and CDR2 (germline): MNHEY, SVGAGI. CDR3 in amino acids: CASSYSRAGNSPLHF. The CDR3 DNA follows: TGTGCCAGCAGTTACTCAAGGGCCGGAAATTCACCCCTCCACTTT.

The rearrangement uses TRBV6-1 and TRBJ2-7, with D perhaps TRBD2 (5 bases). This CDR3 region has 13 residues. Germline V gene data show CDR1 as MNHNS and CDR2 as SASEGT. V lost 6 bases to trimming and J lost 3 bases, with 12 bases between them. CDR3 amino acids: CASREGNNYEQYF. DNA of the CDR3: TGTGCCAGCAGAGAGGGTAATAACTACGAGCAGTACTTC.

The rearrangement links TRBV7-3 to TRBJ2-1; TRBD2 matches at 8 bases. V was pared by 2 bases and J by 0 bases, with 3 bases of the junction left unmatched. Germline CDR1 and CDR2: SGHTA and FQGTGA. The CDR3 extends over 16 amino acids. The CDR3 region is CASSLWSGSSYNEQFF. CDR3 sequence (DNA): TGTGCCAGCAGCTTATGGAGCGGGAGCTCCTACAATGAGCAGTTCTTC.

The CDR3: CASWDGNQPQHF. The CDR3 DNA reads as TGTGCCAGCTGGGACGGCAATCAGCCCCAGCATTTT. The gene calls are TRBV27 and TRBJ1-5; D may be TRBD1 (5 bases). Germline V gene data show CDR1 as MNHEY and CDR2 as SMNVEV (reference sequence). V gave up 8 bases and J gave up 2 bases, with 7 bases separating them. The CDR3 runs to 12 residues.

The gene calls are TRBV19 and TRBJ2-1; TRBD2 matches 9 bases. In germline, CDR1 is LNHDA, CDR2 SQIVND (reference sequence). The J segment lost 7 bases and the V segment lost 7 bases, leaving 5 bases of the junction unmatched. This CDR3 region has 13 residues. The CDR3 is CASKVAGDNEQFF. CDR3 sequence (DNA): TGTGCCAGTAAAGTAGCGGGAGATAATGAGCAGTTCTTC.

The chain recombines TRBV6-1 with TRBJ2-5; unclear D gene. The CDR3 is 14 residues long. Germline CDR1 MNHNS, CDR2 SASEGT. Trimming pared 4 bases from V and 0 bases from J, leaving 9 bases between. The CDR3 region is CASSVAINQETQYF. CDR3 DNA sequence: TGTGCCAGCAGTGTTGCGATAAACCAAGAGACCCAGTACTTC.

V usage is TRBV20-1 and J usage is TRBJ2-1; TRBD2 is a possible D gene (6 bases). CDR1 and CDR2 (germline): DFQATT, SNEGSKA (reference sequence). V lost 5 bases and J lost 13, with 15 bases in between. This CDR3 spans 11 amino acids. The CDR3 DNA reads as TGCAGTGCTCCGGACCCCGGGGGTCAGTTCTTC. This sequence encodes CSAPDPGGQFF.

The chain joins TRBV7-9 to TRBJ2-7; the D is unclear. Germline V lookup: CDR1 SEHNR, CDR2 FQNEAQ (reference sequence). The V end was cut by 3 bases, the J end by 2 bases, with 8 bases between. This CDR3 has 13 amino acids. This chain's CDR3 is CASSFQIPYEQYF. CDR3 nucleotide sequence: TGTGCCAGCAGCTTCCAAATCCCCTACGAGCAGTACTTC. Together with reference TRBV7-9 and TRBJ2-7, the CDR3 gives the full variable domain: DTGVSQNPRHKITKRGQNVTFRCDPISEHNRLYWYRQTLGQGPEFLTYFQNEAQLEKSRLLSDRFSAERPKGSFSTLEIQRTEQGDSAMYLCASSFQIPYEQYFGPGTRLTVT.

The chain recombines TRBV18 with TRBJ1-1; 7 nucleotides match TRBD1. CDR1 and CDR2 from the germline V gene are KGHSH and LQKENI. The V and J ends lost 5 bases and 1 base, in that order; junction bases with no gene match: 1. CDR3 length: 13 amino acids. The CDR3 nucleotides are TGTGCCAGCTCAGGACAGGCGAACACTGAAGCTTTCTTT. Translating gives CASSGQANTEAFF.

The CDR3 DNA sequence: TGCGCCAGCAGCACCTCGACAGGGAAGGGCGACTATGGCTACACCTTC. Translating it yields CASSTSTGKGDYGYTF. This chain joins TRBV5-1 and TRBJ1-2; the match to TRBD1 covers 7 bases. After removal of 4 bases from V and 3 bases from J, the junction contained 12 bases not matched to a gene. Germline CDR1 and CDR2: SGHRS and YFSETQ. The CDR3 has 16 residues.